The rows below give T cell receptor beta chains drawn from one sample of a study of cytomegalovirus exposure and HLA in healthy donors. Assay: immunoSEQ multiplex PCR; the TCRdb copy retains only in-frame clones and omits some. The profile shows under 200,000 clones, approximately 11% of them singletons. Sequencing was performed on PBMCs. Source of these receptors: a man over 45 in good health and CMV-seropositive. CDR3s include the opening cysteine and the closing phenylalanine or tryptophan. A D gene is named only where the DNA matches it firmly. Not every row has a clone size; where given, it reads once, few, many or a size class.

>TRBV19|TRBJ1-5|few|.
TGTGCCAGTAGTATAGCGGGAGGGAGTCAGCCCCAGCATTTT
CASSIAGGSQPQHF
>TRBV9|TRBJ2-5|few|TRBD2
TGTGCCAGCAGCGTACTAGCGGGGGGTGAGACCCAGTACTTC
CASSVLAGGETQYF
>TRBV10-3|TRBJ2-5|.|.
TGTGCCATCAGTGAGTCGCGAGAGACCCAGTACTTC
CAISESRETQYF
>TRBV19|TRBJ1-6|.|.
TGTGCCAGTACCCTCCAGTTTGTTCCTTCACCCCTCCACTTT
CASTLQFVPSPLHF
>TRBV2|TRBJ1-2|few|.
TGTGCCAGCAGTGCACAGGGACCTGGCTACACCTTC
CASSAQGPGYTF
>TRBV5-1|TRBJ1-6|.|TRBD1
TGCGCCAGCAGCCCGGGGACAGAGAATTCACCCCTCCACTTT
CASSPGTENSPLHF
>TRBV29-1|TRBJ2-1|.|.
TGCACCGGGGTGGACTACAATGAGCAGTTCTTC
CTGVDYNEQFF
>TRBV30|TRBJ1-1|few|.
TGTGCCCTGGGTGGTGGGAGGAGAGCTTTCTTT
CALGGGRRAFF
>TRBV6-5|TRBJ1-2|.|.
TGTGCCAGCAGTTACTCGCAAGTGGGAGGGGATGGCTACACCTTC
CASSYSQVGGDGYTF
>TRBV11-3|TRBJ2-5|few|.
TGTGCCAGCACCCCACCAGGGAAAAAGGAGACCCAGTACTTC
CASTPPGKKETQYF
>TRBV5-1|TRBJ1-4|.|.
TGCGCCAGCAGCTCTTCCCGACAGTCTAATGAAAAACTGTTTTTT
CASSSSRQSNEKLFF
>TRBV4-3|TRBJ1-5|.|.
TGCGCCAGCAGCCAAGATAGGCGGGGGTCGCCCCAGCATTTT
CASSQDRRGSPQHF
>TRBV27|TRBJ2-7|few|TRBD1
TGTGCCAGCAGTCTAGGACAGGGGCGCGTTTACGAGCAGTACTTC
CASSLGQGRVYEQYF
>TRBV27|TRBJ2-7|few|TRBD1
TGTGCCAGCAGTCGGGACAGGGCAGCATACGAGCAGTACTTC
CASSRDRAAYEQYF
>TRBV2|TRBJ2-5|few|TRBD1
TGTGCCAGCAAGAGGGAACAGGGGAAAGAGACCCAGTACTTC
CASKREQGKETQYF
>TRBV5-4|TRBJ1-2|.|.
TGTGCCAGCAGCCTGGGGATGGATAGCGACTATGGCTACACCTTC
CASSLGMDSDYGYTF